This is a list of T cell receptor beta chains from one sample in a study of cytomegalovirus exposure and HLA in healthy donors. Sequencing used immunoSEQ multiplex PCR; TCRdb keeps in-frame clones, though not all of them. The profile covers just over 200,000 clones, with around 70% appearing a single time and around 3% taken by the ten largest. The sequencing input was PBMCs. Source of these receptors: a man aged 40-49 years in good health and CMV-seropositive. Both conserved end residues are part of each CDR3. D genes are given only for firm matches. The listing skips clone size in some rows; elsewhere it reads once, few, many or a size class.

cdr3_aa	cdr3_nt	d_call	cdr3_length	v_call	j_call	clone_size
CASSLVTDTEAFF	TGCGCCAGCAGCTTGGTTACGGACACTGAAGCTTTCTTT	.	13	TRBV5-1	TRBJ1-1	.
CASSSQGRLGYTF	TGTGCCAGCAGTTCACAGGGGAGGCTTGGCTACACCTTC	TRBD1	13	TRBV28	TRBJ1-2	.
CASSLGTGGLAKNIQYF	TGTGCCAGCAGCTTAGGGACGGGGGGGCTAGCCAAAAACATTCAGTACTTC	TRBD2	17	TRBV7-8	TRBJ2-4	.
CASSYKGQGKNEQYF	TGTGCCAGCAGTTACAAGGGACAGGGCAAGAACGAGCAGTACTTC	TRBD1	15	TRBV6-5	TRBJ2-7	few
CASSQTGVGANVLTF	TGTGCCAGCAGCCAAACAGGGGTCGGGGCCAACGTCCTGACTTTC	TRBD1	15	TRBV11-2	TRBJ2-6	.
CASSDGETSGKFF	TGTGCCAGCAGTGACGGCGAGACTAGCGGGAAGTTCTTC	TRBD2	13	TRBV6-4	TRBJ2-1	.
CASSAPGQPYEQYF	TGTGCCAGCAGTGCCCCCGGACAGCCCTACGAGCAGTACTTC	.	14	TRBV13	TRBJ2-7	.
CASSLFQAGNTIYF	TGTGCCAGCAGCTTATTCCAGGCTGGAAACACCATATATTTT	.	14	TRBV7-2	TRBJ1-3	once
CASSLGGGGVTEKLFF	TGTGCCAGCAGCTTGGGAGGCGGAGGGGTTACTGAAAAACTGTTTTTT	.	16	TRBV5-4	TRBJ1-4	.
CASRGGVEGYTF	TGTGCCAGCCGGGGGGGGGTTGAGGGCTACACCTTC	.	12	TRBV6-1	TRBJ1-2	.
CASNSPTGPYEQYF	TGTGCCAGCAATTCTCCGACAGGACCCTACGAGCAGTACTTC	.	14	TRBV2	TRBJ2-7	.
CASGFGGTNYGYTF	TGCGCAAGCGGGTTTGGCGGAACTAACTATGGCTACACCTTC	.	14	TRBV10-2	TRBJ1-2	.
CASSLRSGGSTGELFF	TGTGCCAGCAGCTTAAGAAGCGGGGGGAGCACCGGGGAGCTGTTTTTT	TRBD2	16	TRBV7-3	TRBJ2-2	.
CASRTGGAETQYF	TGTGCCAGCAGGACAGGGGGCGCCGAGACCCAGTACTTC	TRBD1	13	TRBV6-5	TRBJ2-5	.
CASSIGAGGSYEQYF	TGTGCCAGTAGTATAGGCGCAGGGGGGAGCTACGAGCAGTACTTC	.	15	TRBV19	TRBJ2-7	.
CASSEGPPVGELFF	TGTGCCAGCAGTGAGGGCCCTCCGGTGGGGGAGCTGTTTTTT	.	14	TRBV2	TRBJ2-2	.
CASSTGQGPDTQYF	TGTGCCAGTAGTACGGGACAGGGGCCCGATACGCAGTATTTT	TRBD1	14	TRBV19	TRBJ2-3	.
CASTLRPSYEQYF	TGTGCCAGCACGTTGCGTCCCTCCTACGAGCAGTACTTC	.	13	TRBV6-1	TRBJ2-7	few
CASSPGGLAGGSGELFF	TGTGCCAGCAGCCCCGGGGGGCTAGCGGGGGGCTCCGGGGAGCTGTTTTTT	TRBD2	17	TRBV7-3	TRBJ2-2	.
CASSVGTGSSYEQYF	TGTGCCAGCAGTGTAGGGACAGGCAGCTCCTACGAGCAGTACTTC	TRBD1	15	TRBV6-1	TRBJ2-7	.
CASSVAAGGNEKLFF	TGTGCCAGCAGCGTAGCGGCAGGGGGGAACGAAAAACTGTTTTTT	TRBD1	15	TRBV9	TRBJ1-4	few
CASSYWDRYNSPLHF	TGTGCCAGCAGTTACTGGGACAGATATAATTCACCCCTCCACTTT	TRBD1	15	TRBV6-6	TRBJ1-6	.
CASSLGLAGNTGELFF	TGTGCCAGCAGCTTAGGACTAGCGGGGAACACCGGGGAGCTGTTTTTT	TRBD2	16	TRBV11-3	TRBJ2-2	few
CASSRTGENTEAFF	TGTGCCAGTAGTAGGACAGGGGAGAACACTGAAGCTTTCTTT	TRBD1	14	TRBV19	TRBJ1-1	.
CASSPGTGGFYGYTF	TGTGCCAGCAGCCCCGGGACAGGGGGTTTCTATGGCTACACCTTC	TRBD1	15	TRBV14	TRBJ1-2	.
CASNPGEGYNEQFF	TGTGCCAGCAACCCCGGTGAGGGCTACAATGAGCAGTTCTTC	.	14	TRBV28	TRBJ2-1	few
CAISESTQGQEKLFF	TGTGCCATCAGTGAGTCGACACAGGGTCAGGAAAAACTGTTTTTT	.	15	TRBV10-3	TRBJ1-4	few
CASNTGLSTGELFF	TGTGCCAGCAATACGGGACTCTCCACCGGGGAGCTGTTTTTT	.	14	TRBV2	TRBJ2-2	.
CASSLAGGARSGNTIYF	TGTGCCAGCAGCTTGGCCGGGGGGGCCCGCTCTGGAAACACCATATATTTT	.	17	TRBV5-6	TRBJ1-3	few
CASSQAGQGATEAFF	TGCGCCAGCAGCCAAGCAGGACAGGGGGCAACTGAAGCTTTCTTT	TRBD1	15	TRBV4-1	TRBJ1-1	.
CASSQVLGARTEAFF	TGCGCCAGCAGCCAAGTGCTGGGGGCGCGGACTGAAGCTTTCTTT	.	15	TRBV4-3	TRBJ1-1	.
CSIWPRDKNYGYTF	TGCAGCATCTGGCCGAGGGACAAAAACTATGGCTACACCTTC	.	14	TRBV29-1	TRBJ1-2	.
CASSMGTTPTDTQYF	TGTGCCAGTAGTATGGGGACTACCCCCACAGATACGCAGTATTTT	TRBD2	15	TRBV19	TRBJ2-3	.
CASSLSGGGTNTGELFF	TGCGCCAGCAGCCTTAGCGGGGGGGGAACGAACACCGGGGAGCTGTTTTTT	TRBD2	17	TRBV5-1	TRBJ2-2	.
CASSLPQGQLGEKLFF	TGCGCCAGCAGCCTACCACAGGGCCAGCTTGGTGAAAAACTGTTTTTT	.	16	TRBV4-1	TRBJ1-4	.
CASSSNRGEGEKLFF	TGCGCCAGCAGCTCGAACAGGGGAGAAGGTGAAAAACTGTTTTTT	TRBD1	15	TRBV5-1	TRBJ1-4	few
CASSQESTGFGGNTIYF	TGCGCCAGCAGCCAAGAGTCAACGGGATTTGGAGGAAACACCATATATTTT	.	17	TRBV4-1	TRBJ1-3	.
CATSNLVGSTEAFF	TGTGCCACCAGCAACCTTGTTGGTAGCACTGAAGCTTTCTTT	.	14	TRBV15	TRBJ1-1	.
CASSSTGSRYGYTF	TGTGCCAGCAGCTCTACGGGGTCGAGATATGGCTACACCTTC	.	14	TRBV5-6	TRBJ1-2	.
CASSRGQTTSTDTQYF	TGTGCCAGCAGCCGGGGACAGACCACTAGCACAGATACGCAGTATTTT	TRBD1	16	TRBV14	TRBJ2-3	.